Presented here are 10 T cell receptor beta chains from one specimen sequenced in a study of blood T cell repertoires in COVID-19 (dated by TCRdb to 2020 to 2022). Library preparation was by the immunoSEQ multiplex PCR assay. TCRdb carries this immuneACCESS record with in-frame sequences only. Its versions omit some clonotypes, under half of them owing to an unresolved V gene in the studies checked, with the rest unexplained. For this sample there are under 200,000 clones; 86% appear just once. The leading ten clones occupy more than 0.75% of the sample. Sequencing was carried out using peripheral blood. The receptor source for this set is a man between 18 and 35 years old with acute or convalescent COVID-19.

The V and J genes are TRBV24-1 and TRBJ2-2; 9 bases match TRBD1. V gave up 5 bases and J gave up 4 bases; unmatched junction bases: 7. In germline, CDR1 is KGHDR, CDR2 SFDVKD. The CDR3 runs to 16 residues. The CDR3 here is CATSVGTGRGTGELFF. The CDR3 DNA sequence: TGTGCCACCAGTGTTGGGACAGGGCGCGGCACCGGGGAGCTGTTTTTT.

This clone was detected once. This chain connects TRBV11-2 to TRBJ2-5; 10 nucleotides match TRBD2. V trimming: 2 bases; J trimming: 3 bases; junction bases outside the gene matches: 3. CDR3 size: 15 residues. The V gene's germline CDR1 is SGHAT and CDR2 FQNNGV. The CDR3 loop is CASSLRLAGEETQYF. The CDR3 DNA follows: TGTGCCAGCAGCTTAAGGCTAGCGGGGGAAGAGACCCAGTACTTC.

For the CDR3, the DNA is TGTGCCAGCACCCGGGGTCTAGCGGGGGTAGCGGATACGCAGTATTTT. Its translation: CASTRGLAGVADTQYF. The V and J genes are TRBV7-9 and TRBJ2-3; 10 bases match TRBD2. After removal of 7 bases from V and 6 bases from J, the junction contained 13 bases not matched to a gene. CDR3 size: 16 residues. CDR1 is SEHNR and CDR2 is FQNEAQ in the germline V gene (reference sequence).

The table lists this clone with a count of one. The rearrangement joins TRBV11-3 to TRBJ2-1; D is possibly TRBD1 (5 bases). Germline V lookup: CDR1 SGHNT, CDR2 YENEEA. The length of the CDR3 is 13 residues. V shed 3 bases and J shed 5 bases, with 8 bases lying between them. The CDR3 DNA follows: TGTGCCAGCAGCTTTCAAGGGGACAATGAGCAGTTCTTC. Amino acid sequence: CASSFQGDNEQFF.

The chain links TRBV6-4 to TRBJ1-2; maybe TRBD1 (5 bases). With 8 bases removed from V and 8 bases from J, the gap between germline ends came to 18 bases. Germline loops: CDR1 MRHNA, CDR2 SNTAGT. The CDR3 has 13 residues. CDR3 sequence (DNA): TGTGCCAGCGCTCCCGGGCCAGGGATCGGCTACACCTTC. This encodes CASAPGPGIGYTF.

This chain links TRBV18 with TRBJ2-7; D remains unclear. The CDR3 runs 12 residues. Germline loops: CDR1 KGHSH, CDR2 LQKENI. The V gene lost 6 bases and the J gene lost 6 bases, with 12 bases spanning the gap. This CDR3 is CASSSTRGEQYV. CDR3 nucleotides: TGTGCCAGCTCCTCCACACGAGGCGAGCAGTACGTC.

The rearrangement joins TRBV15 to TRBJ1-2; TRBD1 is a possible D gene (5 bases). CDR3 length: 15 residues. The germline CDR1 and CDR2 sequences are LNHNV and YYDKDF (reference sequence). V lost 0 bases and J lost 4, with 12 bases in between. The DNA for the CDR3 is TGTGCCACCAGCAGAGATCGGAAGGGGATCTATGGCTACACCTTC. Translating gives CATSRDRKGIYGYTF.

The chain couples TRBV6-5 to TRBJ1-1, with a tentative D call TRBD1 (6 bases). Trimming removed 6 bases at V and 7 bases at J, with 9 bases between. The CDR3 has 11 residues. The germline gives CDR1 MNHEY, CDR2 SVGAGI. The CDR3: CASRRTDEAFF. CDR3 bases: TGTGCCAGCAGGCGGACAGATGAAGCTTTCTTT.

This chain uses TRBV7-9 with TRBJ2-1; D is ambiguous. The germline V and J ends were trimmed by 0 bases and 12 bases, with 9 bases remaining between them. From germline, CDR1 is SEHNR and CDR2 FQNEAQ (reference sequence). This CDR3 comprises 12 residues. The CDR3 loop reads CASSLARDRQFF. The DNA of the CDR3 is TGTGCCAGCAGCTTAGCGCGTGATAGGCAGTTCTTC.

The chain couples TRBV5-6 to TRBJ1-5, with 7 bases fitting TRBD1. The CDR3 length is 15 residues. Germline V gene lookup returns CDR1 SGHDT and CDR2 YYEEEE. The trim removed 1 base at V and 7 bases at J, leaving 8 bases unmatched. The CDR3 sequence is CASSLKGARWQPQHF. For the CDR3, the DNA is TGTGCCAGCAGCTTGAAGGGGGCGAGATGGCAGCCCCAGCATTTT.